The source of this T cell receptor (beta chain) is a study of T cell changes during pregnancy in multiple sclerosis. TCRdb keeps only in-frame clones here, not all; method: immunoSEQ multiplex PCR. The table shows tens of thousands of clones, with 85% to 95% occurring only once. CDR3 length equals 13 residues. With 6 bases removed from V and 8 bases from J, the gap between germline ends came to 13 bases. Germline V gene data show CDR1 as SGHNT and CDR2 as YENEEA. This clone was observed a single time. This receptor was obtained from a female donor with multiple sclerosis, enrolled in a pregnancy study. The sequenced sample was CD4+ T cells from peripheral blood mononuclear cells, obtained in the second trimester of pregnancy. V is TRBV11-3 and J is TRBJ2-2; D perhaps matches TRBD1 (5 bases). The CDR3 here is CASRRQGIGELFF. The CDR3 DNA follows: TGTGCCAGCAGACGGCAGGGAATTGGGGAGCTGTTTTTT.